Following are 17 T cell receptor beta chains from one sample sequenced in a study of T cell responses to AZD1222 COVID-19 vaccine. Clones were sequenced by immunoSEQ multiplex PCR, and TCRdb holds only the in-frame ones, with some missing. The data show 150,000 to 200,000 clones, 94% seen once. Sequencing used peripheral blood, obtained 28 days after the second AZD1222 dose. The receptor set was obtained from an adult who received the AZD1222 COVID-19 vaccine.

This chain connects TRBV2 to TRBJ1-1; D is ambiguous. In germline, CDR1 is SNHLY, CDR2 FYNNEI. V was clipped by 4 bases and J by 5 bases, with 14 bases between them. The CDR3 length is 14 residues. The chain's CDR3 is CASSGGGWGTEAFF. In DNA form, the CDR3 reads TGTGCCAGCAGTGGGGGTGGATGGGGTACTGAAGCTTTCTTT.

V usage is TRBV7-3 and J usage is TRBJ1-3, with 11 positions matching TRBD1. V shed 2 bases, J shed 2 bases, and the junction held 2 bases outside the gene matches. This CDR3 region has 16 residues. Germline V lookup: CDR1 SGHTA, CDR2 FQGTGA. The CDR3 here is CASSLEGQGAGNTIYF. CDR3 nucleotide sequence: TGTGCCAGCAGCTTAGAGGGACAGGGGGCTGGAAACACCATATATTTT.

The V call is TRBV19, the J call TRBJ1-1; a weak D match, TRBD1 (6 bases). The CDR3 consists of 12 residues. CDR1 is LNHDA and CDR2 is SQIVND in the germline V gene (reference sequence). V was pared by 7 bases and J by 9 bases, with 15 bases between. The CDR3 region is CASTPPGHQAFF. The CDR3 DNA reads as TGTGCCAGTACTCCCCCGGGACACCAAGCTTTCTTT.

The V call is TRBV6-6, the J call TRBJ2-5; tentative D call: TRBD2 (5 bases). V was shortened by 0 bases and J by 5 bases, with 13 bases between the two germline ends. There are 15 residues in the CDR3. CDR1 and CDR2 from the germline V gene are MNHNY and SVGAGI (reference sequence). The CDR3: CASSYSIAGPETQYF. DNA for the CDR3: TGTGCCAGCAGTTACTCGATTGCGGGCCCTGAGACCCAGTACTTC.

The chain carries TRBV27 and TRBJ1-6, with 9 bases lining up with TRBD1. Germline assignment: CDR1 MNHEY and CDR2 SMNVEV (reference sequence). Trimming took 3 bases from V and 7 from J; bases not matched to a gene: 4. This CDR3 spans 15 amino acids. In nucleotides, the CDR3 is TGTGCCAGCAGTTTCTACAGGGGGCAAAATTCACCCCTCCACTTT. It encodes CASSFYRGQNSPLHF.

The chain uses TRBV5-1 and TRBJ2-7, with 10 bases that match TRBD2. V gave up 5 bases and J gave up 2 bases; unmatched junction bases: 7. CDR3 length equals 15 residues. The germline V gene has CDR1 SGHRS and CDR2 YFSETQ. The CDR3 bases are TGCGCCAGCAGGCCGATAGCGGGAGGACCCTACGAGCAGTACTTC. It codes for CASRPIAGGPYEQYF.

CDR3 nucleotides: TGTGCCAGCAGTCGGACCTCTGACAATGAGCAGTTCTTC. This translates into CASSRTSDNEQFF. The chain joins TRBV5-4 to TRBJ2-1; D is unresolved. Germline lookup yields CDR1 SGHNT and CDR2 YYREEE (reference sequence). The V end lost 5 bases, the J end lost 5 bases, and 11 bases lay between the germline ends. The CDR3 loop spans 13 amino acids.

V and J are TRBV5-6 and TRBJ1-3; no firm D call. Trimming cost V 0 bases and J 0 bases, with 4 bases left between them. The CDR3 contains 14 residues. Germline V gives CDR1 SGHDT, CDR2 YYEEEE. In DNA form, the CDR3 reads TGTGCCAGCAGCTTGGACAACTCTGGAAACACCATATATTTT. Protein sequence: CASSLDNSGNTIYF.

The chain carries TRBV7-3 and TRBJ2-2; unclear D gene. CDR3 length equals 14 residues. V was clipped by 3 bases and J by 4 bases, with 9 bases between them. The V gene's germline CDR1 is SGHTA and CDR2 FQGTGA. CDR3 region: CASSLRLTTGELFF. Here the CDR3 DNA reads TGTGCCAGCAGCTTGAGGCTCACCACCGGGGAGCTGTTTTTT.

This clone was picked up a small number of times. The gene calls are TRBV7-6 and TRBJ1-1, with 10 bases lining up with TRBD1. This CDR3 contains 16 residues. V was pared by 2 bases and J by 3 bases, with 6 bases of the junction left unmatched. Germline V gene sequence: CDR1 SGHVS, CDR2 FNYEAQ. As DNA, the CDR3 is TGTGCCAGCAGCTTAAGACAGGGGGCGAGGGACACTGAAGCTTTCTTT. Residues: CASSLRQGARDTEAFF.

On this clone: At the DNA level, this CDR3 is encoded by other sequences in the same sample as well. The chain couples TRBV7-2 to TRBJ2-7; 11 nucleotides align to TRBD2. In germline, CDR1 is SGHTA, CDR2 FQGNSA. J gave up 1 base and V 2 bases, and 1 base lay outside the gene matches. This CDR3 has 15 residues. This CDR3 is CASSLLAGGSYEQYF. Written as DNA, the CDR3 is TGTGCCAGCAGCTTACTAGCGGGAGGATCCTACGAGCAGTACTTC.

This clone was detected once. CDR3 coding DNA: TGTGCCAGCTCACCCCAGCGGGCGGAGACCCAGTACTTC. It specifies CASSPQRAETQYF. The chain couples TRBV18 to TRBJ2-5; a weak D match, TRBD2 (6 bases). Looked up from germline, CDR1 is KGHSH and CDR2 is LQKENI. Trimming took off 3 bases at V and 5 bases at J, with 10 bases between the two ends. The CDR3 totals 13 residues.

The chain couples TRBV18 to TRBJ2-7; tentative D call: TRBD1 (5 bases). Trimming stripped 2 bases from V and 5 bases from J, with 19 bases between. The CDR3 is 16 amino acids. Germline CDR1 KGHSH, CDR2 LQKENI. The CDR3 sequence: CASSPEGEQLVHEQYF. The CDR3 DNA reads as TGTGCCAGCTCACCAGAAGGGGAACAGCTTGTCCACGAGCAGTACTTC.

The V gene is TRBV5-8, the J gene TRBJ1-1; D might be TRBD1 (6 bases). Per germline, CDR1 SGHTS and CDR2 YDEGEE. This CDR3 spans 15 amino acids. The V gene lost 0 bases and the J gene lost 3 bases, with 12 bases spanning the gap. The CDR3 DNA sequence: TGTGCCAGCAGCTTGGTTCAGGGGAGATACACTGAAGCTTTCTTT. It codes for CASSLVQGRYTEAFF.

The V call is TRBV13, the J call TRBJ2-5; D gene unclear. Trimming shortened V by 3 bases and J by 2 bases, and 10 bases separated the two germline ends. Germline V gene data show CDR1 as PRHDT and CDR2 as FYEKMQ (reference sequence). The CDR3 contains 14 residues. The CDR3 DNA sequence: TGTGCCAGCAGCTTTAATTCGGAACAAGAGACCCAGTACTTC. Encoded protein: CASSFNSEQETQYF.

For this clone: At one boundary the junction diverges from the germline segment, which might be a read error. The chain couples TRBV7-2 to TRBJ2-7, with TRBD2 identical over 10 bases. Germline CDR1 SGHTA, CDR2 FQGNSA. The CDR3 consists of 13 residues. Written as DNA, the CDR3 is TGTGCCAGCAGCCTAGCGGGGGCCTACGAGCAGTACTTC. Encoded protein: CASSLAGAYEQYF. Full variable domain (missing parts from reference TRBV7-2 and TRBJ2-7): GAGVSQSPSNKVTEKGKDVELRCDPISGHTALYWYRQSLGQGLEFLIYFQGNSAPDKSGLPSDRFSAERTGGSVSTLTIQRTQQEDSAVYLCASSLAGAYEQYFGPGTRLTVT.

The chain combines TRBV10-3 with TRBJ2-7, with 10 bases lining up with TRBD2. In germline, CDR1 is ENHRY, CDR2 SYGVKD. The CDR3 has 17 amino acids. Losses at the gene ends were 3 bases for V and 6 bases for J; bases not matched to a gene: 14. CDR3 coding DNA: TGTGCCATCAGTGATCGGGCTAGCGGGAGATTAGTCAGCGAGCAGTACTTC. It yields the protein CAISDRASGRLVSEQYF.